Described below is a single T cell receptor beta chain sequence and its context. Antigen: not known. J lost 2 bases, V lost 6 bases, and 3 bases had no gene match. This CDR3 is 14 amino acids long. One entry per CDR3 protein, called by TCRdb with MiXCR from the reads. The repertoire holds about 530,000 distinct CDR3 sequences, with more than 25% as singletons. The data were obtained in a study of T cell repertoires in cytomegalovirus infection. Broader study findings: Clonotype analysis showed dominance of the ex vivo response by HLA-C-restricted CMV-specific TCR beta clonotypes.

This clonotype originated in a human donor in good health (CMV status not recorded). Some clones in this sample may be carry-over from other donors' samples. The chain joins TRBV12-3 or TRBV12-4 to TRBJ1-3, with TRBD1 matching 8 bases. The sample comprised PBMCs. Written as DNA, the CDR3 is TGTGCCAGCAGCCCCAGGGGGCCTGGAAACACCATATATTTT. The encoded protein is CASSPRGPGNTIYF.